Listed below are T cell receptor beta chains from one sample, sequenced in a study of blood T cell repertoires in COVID-19. Only in-frame clones appear in the TCRdb table, and some are missing; sequencing was by immunoSEQ multiplex PCR. The table has some 390,000 clones, 70% to 90% seen once; the top ten hold about 2.9%. The sample comprised peripheral blood. These receptors all come from a human donor in a cohort sampled during active COVID-19. Each CDR3 is given with its conserved first and last residue. The order of the fields is J gene, clone size, V gene, D gene, CDR3 DNA, CDR3 protein. The D gene is left open where the match is weak. Rows give clone size only sometimes, using once, few, many, or a class for an expanded clone.

j_call: TRBJ1-4
clone_size: NA
v_call: TRBV28
d_call: NA
cdr3_nt: TGTGCCAGCAGTCAGCCCGTGGAGGCGGATGAAAAACTGTTTTTT
cdr3_aa: CASSQPVEADEKLFF

j_call: TRBJ2-7
clone_size: NA
v_call: TRBV10-3
d_call: TRBD2
cdr3_nt: TGTGCCATCAGTGAGTCGCAAGTTAGCGGGAGACCGTACTTC
cdr3_aa: CAISESQVSGRPYF

j_call: TRBJ1-4
clone_size: NA
v_call: TRBV7-8
d_call: TRBD1
cdr3_nt: TGTGCCAGCAGCTTCACAGGGGGAGCTAATGAAAAACTGTTTTTT
cdr3_aa: CASSFTGGANEKLFF

j_call: TRBJ2-1
clone_size: NA
v_call: TRBV19
d_call: TRBD2
cdr3_nt: TGTGCCAGTACCGCGACTAGCGGGAGATCCTATGAGCAGTTCTTC
cdr3_aa: CASTATSGRSYEQFF

j_call: TRBJ2-7
clone_size: NA
v_call: TRBV5-1
d_call: TRBD2
cdr3_nt: TGCGCCAGCAGCCCGACTAGCCGAAGGTACGAGCAGTACTTC
cdr3_aa: CASSPTSRRYEQYF

j_call: TRBJ2-6
clone_size: NA
v_call: TRBV5-1
d_call: NA
cdr3_nt: TGCGCCAGCAGCTTGGCCCCGGGACTCCCTCCGTCTGGGGCCAACGTCCTGACTTTC
cdr3_aa: CASSLAPGLPPSGANVLTF

j_call: TRBJ2-7
clone_size: NA
v_call: TRBV4-1
d_call: TRBD2
cdr3_nt: TGCGCCAGCAGCCAACCCGGGACTAGCGGGGGGTCTCGGGAGCAGTACTTC
cdr3_aa: CASSQPGTSGGSREQYF

j_call: TRBJ2-3
clone_size: NA
v_call: TRBV30
d_call: NA
cdr3_nt: TGTGCCTGGGGGGCATTATCTAGCACAGATACGCAGTATTTT
cdr3_aa: CAWGALSSTDTQYF

j_call: TRBJ1-1
clone_size: NA
v_call: TRBV21-1
d_call: NA
cdr3_nt: TGTGCCAGCAGCCCCGAACCTCCTGACAGGGAGCTTGGCGGAGGAACTGAAGCTTTCTTT
cdr3_aa: CASSPEPPDRELGGGTEAFF

j_call: TRBJ2-3
clone_size: NA
v_call: TRBV3-1/TRBV3-2
d_call: NA
cdr3_nt: TGTGCCAGCAGCCAAGTAGCGGGCACAGATACGCAGTATTTT
cdr3_aa: CASSQVAGTDTQYF

j_call: TRBJ2-1
clone_size: few
v_call: TRBV2
d_call: TRBD2
cdr3_nt: TGTGCCAGCAGTGGGGAGGCTAGCGGGAGGGTGGAGCAGTTCTTC
cdr3_aa: CASSGEASGRVEQFF

j_call: TRBJ1-2
clone_size: NA
v_call: TRBV19
d_call: NA
cdr3_nt: TGTGCCAGTAGTACCCCCCCGGACAAGTCCGGCTACACCTTC
cdr3_aa: CASSTPPDKSGYTF

j_call: TRBJ1-5
clone_size: NA
v_call: TRBV7-2
d_call: TRBD1
cdr3_nt: TGTGCCAGCAGCCCGAGGGACAGCCCCAATCAGCCCCAGCATTTT
cdr3_aa: CASSPRDSPNQPQHF

j_call: TRBJ2-7
clone_size: NA
v_call: TRBV7-8
d_call: TRBD1
cdr3_nt: TGTGCCAGCAGCGGACAGGACAGACTCTACGAGCAGTACTTC
cdr3_aa: CASSGQDRLYEQYF

j_call: TRBJ1-6
clone_size: few
v_call: TRBV7-8
d_call: TRBD1
cdr3_nt: TGTGCCAGCGACGCCGGGGACAGAGAGCATCCACCCCTCCACTTT
cdr3_aa: CASDAGDREHPPLHF

j_call: TRBJ1-2
clone_size: NA
v_call: TRBV28
d_call: TRBD1
cdr3_nt: TGTGCCAGCAGTGTCACCGGACAGGATAACTATGGCTACACCTTC
cdr3_aa: CASSVTGQDNYGYTF

j_call: TRBJ1-6
clone_size: NA
v_call: TRBV20-1
d_call: NA
cdr3_nt: TGCAGTGCTAGTAGGCCAGGGGATAATTCACCCCTCCACTTT
cdr3_aa: CSASRPGDNSPLHF

j_call: TRBJ2-7
clone_size: NA
v_call: TRBV5-8
d_call: NA
cdr3_nt: TGTGCCAGCAGCCCCCGGGTTTCGACGGGAACCCTAGGCGAGCAGTACTTC
cdr3_aa: CASSPRVSTGTLGEQYF

j_call: TRBJ1-3
clone_size: NA
v_call: TRBV6-5
d_call: NA
cdr3_nt: TGTGCCAGCAGTTACTCCGGACAGAGAGATGGAAACACCATATATTTT
cdr3_aa: CASSYSGQRDGNTIYF

j_call: TRBJ1-1
clone_size: NA
v_call: TRBV18
d_call: NA
cdr3_nt: TGTGCCAGCTCCCCAACGGACACTGAAGCTTTCTTT
cdr3_aa: CASSPTDTEAFF

j_call: TRBJ1-1
clone_size: NA
v_call: TRBV20-1
d_call: NA
cdr3_nt: TGCAGTGCTCCGGGCGAGGGTGAAGCTTTCTTT
cdr3_aa: CSAPGEGEAFF

j_call: TRBJ2-1
clone_size: NA
v_call: TRBV5-1
d_call: TRBD2
cdr3_nt: TGCGCCAGCAGCTTGGTCGCGGGAGGGTACAATGAGCAGTTCTTC
cdr3_aa: CASSLVAGGYNEQFF

j_call: TRBJ2-7
clone_size: NA
v_call: TRBV15
d_call: TRBD2
cdr3_nt: TGTGCCACCAGCAGAGATAGCGGGAGGGCCCTCGACGAGCAGTACTTC
cdr3_aa: CATSRDSGRALDEQYF

j_call: TRBJ2-7
clone_size: NA
v_call: TRBV7-8
d_call: TRBD2
cdr3_nt: TGTGCCAGCGCTAGGCGGGGGGACGTGTGGGAGCAGTACTTC
cdr3_aa: CASARRGDVWEQYF

j_call: TRBJ2-1
clone_size: NA
v_call: TRBV3-1/TRBV3-2
d_call: TRBD2
cdr3_nt: TGTGCCAGCAGCCCCGGACTAGGGAGCGAGTTCTTC
cdr3_aa: CASSPGLGSEFF

j_call: TRBJ1-1
clone_size: NA
v_call: TRBV19
d_call: NA
cdr3_nt: TGTGCCAGTAGTTTCGGGGGGGAAGGGTCTGAAGCTTTCTTT
cdr3_aa: CASSFGGEGSEAFF

j_call: TRBJ2-3
clone_size: NA
v_call: TRBV5-1
d_call: TRBD1
cdr3_nt: TGCGCCAGCAGCTTGGGTGTGACAGGGGTCACAGATACGCAGTATTTT
cdr3_aa: CASSLGVTGVTDTQYF

j_call: TRBJ1-5
clone_size: NA
v_call: TRBV6-1
d_call: TRBD1
cdr3_nt: TGTGCCAGCAGTGATACCGGGACAGGGGAATATCAGCCCCAGCATTTT
cdr3_aa: CASSDTGTGEYQPQHF

j_call: TRBJ2-1
clone_size: NA
v_call: TRBV27
d_call: NA
cdr3_nt: TGTGCCAGCAGTTTGGGCAGCTTTGGGTATGAGCAGTTCTTC
cdr3_aa: CASSLGSFGYEQFF

j_call: TRBJ1-5
clone_size: once
v_call: TRBV19
d_call: TRBD1
cdr3_nt: TGTGCCAGTGCGGGACAGGGATACAATCAGCCCCAGCATTTT
cdr3_aa: CASAGQGYNQPQHF

j_call: TRBJ2-1
clone_size: NA
v_call: TRBV29-1
d_call: TRBD2
cdr3_nt: TGCAGCGTTGTAGGACTAGCGGCCTACAATGAGCAGTTCTTC
cdr3_aa: CSVVGLAAYNEQFF

j_call: TRBJ2-1
clone_size: NA
v_call: TRBV10-1
d_call: NA
cdr3_nt: TGCGCCAGCAGTGGAGATGGAGCGCGAATTCCCAATGAGCAGTTCTTC
cdr3_aa: CASSGDGARIPNEQFF

j_call: TRBJ2-7
clone_size: NA
v_call: TRBV2
d_call: NA
cdr3_nt: TGTGCCAGCAGGCCGGGTGCCTACGAGCAGTACTTC
cdr3_aa: CASRPGAYEQYF

j_call: TRBJ2-4
clone_size: NA
v_call: TRBV2
d_call: NA
cdr3_nt: TGTGCCAGCAGTGGAACAGGGAAAAACATTCAGTACTTC
cdr3_aa: CASSGTGKNIQYF

j_call: TRBJ2-1
clone_size: NA
v_call: TRBV7-6
d_call: TRBD2
cdr3_nt: TGTGCCAGCAGCTTAGCTTCTAGCCCCCTAGCGGGAGGCTATGAGCAGTTCTTC
cdr3_aa: CASSLASSPLAGGYEQFF

j_call: TRBJ1-1
clone_size: NA
v_call: TRBV5-6
d_call: NA
cdr3_nt: TGTGCCAGCAGCTGGGGGGATACTGAAGCTTTCTTT
cdr3_aa: CASSWGDTEAFF

j_call: TRBJ1-2
clone_size: few
v_call: TRBV5-1
d_call: NA
cdr3_nt: TGCGCCAGCAGCTTGAATACAGACACTAACTATGGCTACACCTTC
cdr3_aa: CASSLNTDTNYGYTF

j_call: TRBJ2-3
clone_size: NA
v_call: TRBV18
d_call: NA
cdr3_nt: TGTGCCAGCTCACCACCGGGGCAGGGGCTAGGAGATACGCAGTATTTT
cdr3_aa: CASSPPGQGLGDTQYF

j_call: TRBJ2-6
clone_size: NA
v_call: TRBV19
d_call: NA
cdr3_nt: TGTGCCAGTAGTATAGATAGGAGAACCTCTGGGGCCAACGTCCTGACTTTC
cdr3_aa: CASSIDRRTSGANVLTF

j_call: TRBJ2-3
clone_size: NA
v_call: TRBV11-2
d_call: TRBD2
cdr3_nt: TGTGCCAGCAGCCCTCTAGCGGATAGCACAGATACGCAGTATTTT
cdr3_aa: CASSPLADSTDTQYF

j_call: TRBJ1-2
clone_size: NA
v_call: TRBV7-9
d_call: TRBD1
cdr3_nt: TGTGCCAGCAGCCAGATAGGGACAGGGGCTGGCTACACCTTC
cdr3_aa: CASSQIGTGAGYTF